This T cell receptor beta chain was retrieved from a study of cytomegalovirus exposure and HLA in healthy donors. Findings and caveats of the study: The study had only CMV serostatus as immune exposure information. With DRB1 most and HLA-C fewest, TCR association rates differed between HLA loci in a later analysis.

Amplification used 60 Vbeta primers and 13 Jbeta primers. The table came from immunoSEQ multiplex PCR; TCRdb's copy has only in-frame clones and leaves some out. This table holds around 140,000 clones. Germline V gene lookup returns CDR1 MGHDK and CDR2 SYGVNS. The CDR3 is 12 amino acids. Regarding this clone: Its matching antigen is unknown. The junction does not match germline at one end; this may be a read error.

The TCR was taken from a woman between 50 and 59 years old in good health and CMV-seronegative. The chain recombines TRBV25-1 with TRBJ2-7; 7 bases fit TRBD2. Source material: PBMCs. The CDR3 loop reads CASSGRLAPIIF. DNA for the CDR3: TGTGCCAGCAGTGGCAGACTAGCCCCCATAATCTTC.